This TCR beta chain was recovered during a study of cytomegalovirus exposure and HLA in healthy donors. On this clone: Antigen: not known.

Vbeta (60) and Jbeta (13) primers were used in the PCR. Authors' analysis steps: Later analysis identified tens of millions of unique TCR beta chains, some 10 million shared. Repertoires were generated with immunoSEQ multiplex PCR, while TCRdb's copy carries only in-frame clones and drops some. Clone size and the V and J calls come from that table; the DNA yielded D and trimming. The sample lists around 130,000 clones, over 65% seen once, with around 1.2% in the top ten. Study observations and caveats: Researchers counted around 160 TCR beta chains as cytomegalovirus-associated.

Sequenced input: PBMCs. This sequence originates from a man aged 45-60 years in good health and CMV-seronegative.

This chain's CDR3 is CASRGRDPTDTQYF. CDR3 bases: TGTGCCAGCAGAGGGCGGGACCCCACAGATACGCAGTATTTT. V gene TRBV5-4 combines with J gene TRBJ2-3; the D gene is possibly TRBD2 (6 bases). The germline V and J ends were trimmed by 5 bases and 2 bases, with 12 bases remaining between them. This CDR3 is built from 14 residues. The V gene's germline CDR1 is SGHNT and CDR2 YYREEE (reference sequence).